These 17 T cell receptor beta chains came from one sample sequenced in a study of T cell responses to AZD1222 COVID-19 vaccine. Using immunoSEQ multiplex PCR, the repertoire was profiled, and TCRdb retains in-frame clones only, with some absent. The sample shows about 200,000 clones, more than 85% of them seen only once. The input for sequencing was peripheral blood, taken 28 days after the second AZD1222 dose. These receptors all stem from an adult who received the AZD1222 COVID-19 vaccine.

V gene TRBV28 combines with J gene TRBJ1-6, with 8 positions matching TRBD1. The CDR3 covers 16 residues. Germline loops: CDR1 MDHEN, CDR2 SYDVKM. V lost 1 base to trimming and J lost 8 bases; unmatched junction nucleotides: 7. CDR3 region: CASSLYGQGGDSPLHF. For the CDR3, the DNA is TGTGCCAGCAGTTTATATGGACAGGGAGGCGATTCACCCCTCCACTTT.

A single count supports this clone. The CDR3 sequence is CASSLARQGYGYTF. The CDR3 DNA sequence: TGTGCCAGCAGCTTAGCGCGGCAGGGATATGGCTACACCTTC. The rearrangement uses TRBV11-3 and TRBJ1-2; perhaps TRBD1 as D (5 bases). CDR1 is SGHNT and CDR2 is YENEEA in the germline V gene. With 1 base removed from V and 5 bases from J, the gap between germline ends came to 11 bases. The CDR3 totals 14 residues.

The rearrangement uses TRBV7-9 and TRBJ2-3; perhaps TRBD1 as D (7 bases). V was pared by 3 bases and J by 0 bases, with 19 bases between. CDR1 is SEHNR and CDR2 is FQNEAQ in the germline V gene (reference sequence). The CDR3 length is 18 residues. The CDR3 loop reads CASSFRTGAGRSTDTQYF. The CDR3 DNA reads TGTGCCAGCAGCTTTAGAACAGGGGCGGGACGTAGCACAGATACGCAGTATTTT. Full variable domain (rest looked up from reference TRBV7-9 and TRBJ2-3): DTGVSQNPRHKITKRGQNVTFRCDPISEHNRLYWYRQTLGQGPEFLTYFQNEAQLEKSRLLSDRFSAERPKGSFSTLEIQRTEQGDSAMYLCASSFRTGAGRSTDTQYFGPGTRLTVL.

V gene TRBV18 combines with J gene TRBJ1-2, with D perhaps TRBD1 (6 bases). The germline gives CDR1 KGHSH, CDR2 LQKENI. This CDR3 has 13 residues. V lost 3 bases to trimming and J lost 6 bases, with 11 bases between them. The CDR3 DNA follows: TGTGCCAGCTCACCCCCGGGGGCCCATGGCTACACCTTC. It translates to CASSPPGAHGYTF.

The rearrangement links TRBV11-3 to TRBJ1-2; a possible D gene is TRBD1 (5 bases). Germline V lookup: CDR1 SGHNT, CDR2 YENEEA. This CDR3 region has 15 residues. V gave up 0 bases and J gave up 3 bases, with 11 bases separating them. CDR3 region: CASSLEWTRDYGYTF. The CDR3 nucleotides are TGTGCCAGCAGCTTAGAGTGGACAAGGGACTATGGCTACACCTTC.

This chain connects TRBV7-2 to TRBJ2-7; D may be TRBD1 (6 bases). V was clipped by 2 bases and J by 5 bases, with 13 bases between them. Germline CDR1 SGHTA, CDR2 FQGNSA. The CDR3 length is 14 residues. The CDR3: CASSLTHRVDEQYF. The CDR3, as DNA: TGTGCCAGCAGCTTAACCCACAGGGTGGACGAGCAGTACTTC.

This chain joins TRBV18 and TRBJ1-1; D call uncertain. Germline V gene data show CDR1 as KGHSH and CDR2 as LQKENI. The CDR3 consists of 14 residues. V gave up 6 bases and J gave up 1 base, with 12 bases separating them. CDR3 sequence reads: CASSFSGSNTEAFF. In DNA form, the CDR3 reads TGTGCCAGCTCCTTTTCAGGCTCGAACACTGAAGCTTTCTTT.

V is TRBV2 and J is TRBJ1-2; D remains unclear. The CDR3 covers 13 residues. Between the trimmed V and J ends, which lost 2 bases and 4 bases, there was a span of 8 bases. Germline V CDR1 and CDR2: SNHLY, FYNNEI. CDR3 sequence (DNA): TGTGCCAGCAGTGAACCCGAGGGCTATGGCTACACCTTC. Amino acid sequence: CASSEPEGYGYTF.

J is TRBJ1-6 and V is TRBV5-4, with D perhaps TRBD1 (5 bases). Germline V lookup: CDR1 SGHNT, CDR2 YYREEE (reference sequence). The CDR3 runs 15 residues. The V end lost 3 bases, the J end lost 6 bases, and 13 bases lay between the germline ends. CDR3 coding DNA: TGTGCCAGCAGCTCCGGGACTGGGCCTAATTCACCCCTCCACTTT. Protein product: CASSSGTGPNSPLHF.

This chain joins TRBV2 and TRBJ1-1; D ambiguous. Germline V gene lookup returns CDR1 SNHLY and CDR2 FYNNEI. The CDR3 extends over 17 amino acids. Trimming removed 1 base at V and 2 bases at J, with 17 bases between. CDR3 residues: CASSEEAVRMGNTEAFF. The CDR3 DNA reads TGTGCCAGCAGTGAAGAGGCGGTCAGGATGGGAAACACTGAAGCTTTCTTT.

Comments on this clone: This specimen includes other DNA sequences encoding the same CDR3. CDR3 in amino acids: CASSLARDNEQFF. The CDR3 DNA reads as TGTGCCAGCAGCTTAGCGCGGGACAATGAGCAGTTCTTC. This chain joins TRBV7-2 and TRBJ2-1, with D maybe TRBD2 (5 bases). V was trimmed by 0 bases and J by 5 bases, leaving 5 bases between them. CDR3 length: 13 amino acids. Germline V gene lookup returns CDR1 SGHTA and CDR2 FQGNSA.

The gene calls are TRBV2 and TRBJ2-3; D is perhaps TRBD1 or TRBD2 (6 bases each). V gave up 8 bases and J gave up 10 bases, with 13 bases separating them. The CDR3 is made up of 11 amino acids. CDR1 and CDR2 (germline): SNHLY, FYNNEI. The CDR3 bases are TGTGCCAGCGCGAGGGGGGAGGCGCAGTATTTT. Translated: CASARGEAQYF.

Written as DNA, the CDR3 is TGCGCCAGCAGCATCCCGCCCGGGACAGGGGGTCTCGGGGAGCTGTTTTTT. This gives the protein CASSIPPGTGGLGELFF. The chain is built from TRBV5-1 and TRBJ2-2; 11 bases line up with TRBD1. Trimming removed 4 bases from V and 7 bases from J; junction bases left unmatched: 12. From germline, CDR1 is SGHRS and CDR2 YFSETQ. This CDR3 comprises 17 residues.

The chain combines TRBV2 with TRBJ1-2; D is ambiguous. CDR3 length: 13 residues. Germline lookup yields CDR1 SNHLY and CDR2 FYNNEI. V dropped 8 bases and J dropped 7 bases, with 17 bases sitting between them. CDR3 sequence (DNA): TGTGCCAGCGCGCCCGACTCGGCGGGTGGCTACACCTTC. Translation: CASAPDSAGGYTF.

J is TRBJ2-1 and V is TRBV14; D remains ambiguous. Germline values: CDR1 SGHDN, CDR2 FVKESK. CDR3 length equals 12 residues. Trimming pared 0 bases from V and 12 bases from J, leaving 9 bases between. CDR3 sequence: CASSQDGQGQFF. CDR3 sequence (DNA): TGTGCCAGCAGCCAAGACGGGCAAGGGCAGTTCTTC.

The CDR3 coding sequence is TGTGCCTGGAGTGTAGATTTACGGGCTTTCTTT. This encodes CAWSVDLRAFF. The V gene is TRBV30, the J gene TRBJ1-1; D is undetermined. CDR3 length equals 11 residues. Trimming removed 0 bases at V and 11 bases at J, with 10 bases between. Germline loops: CDR1 GTSNPN, CDR2 SVGIG (reference sequence).

This chain joins TRBV10-2 and TRBJ2-3; D might be TRBD2 (6 bases). Trimming pared 6 bases from V and 2 bases from J, leaving 15 bases between. Germline CDR1 WSHSY, CDR2 SAAADI. This CDR3 has 15 amino acids. CDR3 in amino acids: CASRVGGIPTDTQYF. CDR3 in DNA: TGCGCCAGCAGAGTCGGGGGTATACCCACAGATACGCAGTATTTT.